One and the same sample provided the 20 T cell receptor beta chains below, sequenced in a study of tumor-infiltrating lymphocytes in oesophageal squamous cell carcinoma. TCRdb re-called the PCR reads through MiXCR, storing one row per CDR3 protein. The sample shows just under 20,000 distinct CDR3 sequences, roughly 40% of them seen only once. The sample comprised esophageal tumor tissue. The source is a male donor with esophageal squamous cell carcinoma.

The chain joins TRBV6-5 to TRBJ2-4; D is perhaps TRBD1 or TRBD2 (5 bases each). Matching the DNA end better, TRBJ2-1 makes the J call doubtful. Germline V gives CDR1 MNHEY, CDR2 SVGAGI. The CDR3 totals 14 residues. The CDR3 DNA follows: TGTGCCAGCAGTTACAGCCGGGGCAACCACGAGCAGTTCTTC. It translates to CASSYSRGNHEQFF.

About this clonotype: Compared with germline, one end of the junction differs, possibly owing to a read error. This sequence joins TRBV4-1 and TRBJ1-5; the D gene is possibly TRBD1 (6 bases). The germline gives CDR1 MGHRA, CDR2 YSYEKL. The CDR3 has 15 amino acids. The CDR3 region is CASSGRQDSNQPQHF. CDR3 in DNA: TGTGCCAGCAGCGGAAGACAGGATAGCAATCAGCCCCAGCATTTT.

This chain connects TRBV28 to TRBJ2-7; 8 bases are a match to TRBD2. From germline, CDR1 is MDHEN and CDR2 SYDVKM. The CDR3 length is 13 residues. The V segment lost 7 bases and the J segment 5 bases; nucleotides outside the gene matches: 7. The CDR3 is CASTPGGGHEQYF. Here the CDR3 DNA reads TGTGCCAGCACCCCCGGGGGGGGACACGAGCAGTACTTC. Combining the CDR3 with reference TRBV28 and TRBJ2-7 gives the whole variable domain DVKVTQSSRYLVKRTGEKVFLECVQDMDHENMFWYRQDPGLGLRLIYFSYDVKMKEKGDIPEGYSVSREKKERFSLILESASTNQTSMYLCASTPGGGHEQYFGPGTRLTVT.

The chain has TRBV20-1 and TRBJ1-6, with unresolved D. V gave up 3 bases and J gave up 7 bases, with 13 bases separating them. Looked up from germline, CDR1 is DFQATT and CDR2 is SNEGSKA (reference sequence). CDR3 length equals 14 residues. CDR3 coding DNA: TGCAGTGCTAGTGTCGGTAACGCAAATTCACCCCTCCACTTT. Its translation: CSASVGNANSPLHF.

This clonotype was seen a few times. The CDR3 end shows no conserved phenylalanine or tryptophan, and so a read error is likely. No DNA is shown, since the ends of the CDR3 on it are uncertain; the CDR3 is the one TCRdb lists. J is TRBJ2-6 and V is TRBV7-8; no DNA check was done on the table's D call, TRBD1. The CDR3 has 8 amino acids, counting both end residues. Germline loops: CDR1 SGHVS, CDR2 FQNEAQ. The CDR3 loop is CASREPGQ.

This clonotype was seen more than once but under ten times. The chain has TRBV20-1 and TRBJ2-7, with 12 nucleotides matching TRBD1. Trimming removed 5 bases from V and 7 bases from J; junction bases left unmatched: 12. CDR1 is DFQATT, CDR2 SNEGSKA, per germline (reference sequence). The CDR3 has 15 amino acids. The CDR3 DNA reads TGCAGTGCTTTCTTCCGGGACAGGGGGCTCGGTGAGCAGTACTTC. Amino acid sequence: CSAFFRDRGLGEQYF.

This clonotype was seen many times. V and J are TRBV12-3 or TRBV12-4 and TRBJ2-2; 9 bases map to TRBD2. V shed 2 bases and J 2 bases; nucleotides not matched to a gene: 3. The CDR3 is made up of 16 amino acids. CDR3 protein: CASSLQTSGNTGELFF. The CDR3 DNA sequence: TGTGCCAGCAGTTTACAGACTAGCGGAAACACCGGGGAGCTGTTTTTT.

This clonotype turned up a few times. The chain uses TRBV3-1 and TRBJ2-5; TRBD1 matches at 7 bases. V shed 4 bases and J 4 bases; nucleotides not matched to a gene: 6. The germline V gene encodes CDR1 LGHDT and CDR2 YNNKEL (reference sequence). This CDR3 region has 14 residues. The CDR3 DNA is TGTGCCAGCAGCCTCGAGGCAGGGGGAGAGACCCAGTACTTC. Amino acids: CASSLEAGGETQYF.

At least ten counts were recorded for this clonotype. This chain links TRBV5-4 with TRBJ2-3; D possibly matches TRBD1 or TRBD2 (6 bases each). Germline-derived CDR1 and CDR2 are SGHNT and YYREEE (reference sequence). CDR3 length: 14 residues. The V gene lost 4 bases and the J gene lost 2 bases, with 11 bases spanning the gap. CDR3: CASSPGGLTDTQYF. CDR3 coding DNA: TGTGCCAGCAGCCCCGGGGGCCTCACAGATACGCAGTATTTT.

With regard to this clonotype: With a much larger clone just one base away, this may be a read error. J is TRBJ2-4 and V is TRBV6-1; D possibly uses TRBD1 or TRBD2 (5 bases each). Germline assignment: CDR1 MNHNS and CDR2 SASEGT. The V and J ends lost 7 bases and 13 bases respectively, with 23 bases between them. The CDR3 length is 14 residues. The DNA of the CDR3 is TGTGCCAGCAAACCAGTGGGGGAAAACGATGAGCAGTACTTC. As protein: CASKPVGENDEQYF.

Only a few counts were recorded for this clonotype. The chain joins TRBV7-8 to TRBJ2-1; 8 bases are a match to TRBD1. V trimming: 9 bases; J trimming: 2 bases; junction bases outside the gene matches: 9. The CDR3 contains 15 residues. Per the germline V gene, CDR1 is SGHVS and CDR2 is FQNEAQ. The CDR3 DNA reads TGTGCCAGTCATGAATCAGGGGGCGCCTACAATGAGCAGTTCTTC. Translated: CASHESGGAYNEQFF.

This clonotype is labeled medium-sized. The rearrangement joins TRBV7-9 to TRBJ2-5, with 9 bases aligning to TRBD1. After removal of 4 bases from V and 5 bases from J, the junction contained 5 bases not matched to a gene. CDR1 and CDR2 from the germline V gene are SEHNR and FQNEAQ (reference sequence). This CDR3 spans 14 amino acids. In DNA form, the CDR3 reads TGTGCCAGCAGCTCGGGACAGGGTTACGAGACCCAGTACTTC. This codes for CASSSGQGYETQYF. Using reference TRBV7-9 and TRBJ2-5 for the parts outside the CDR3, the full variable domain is DTGVSQNPRHKITKRGQNVTFRCDPISEHNRLYWYRQTLGQGPEFLTYFQNEAQLEKSRLLSDRFSAERPKGSFSTLEIQRTEQGDSAMYLCASSSGQGYETQYFGPGTRLLVL.

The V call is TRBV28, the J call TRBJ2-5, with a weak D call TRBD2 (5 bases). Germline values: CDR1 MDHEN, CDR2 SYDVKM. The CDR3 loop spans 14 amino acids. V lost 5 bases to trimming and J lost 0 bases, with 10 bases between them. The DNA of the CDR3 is TGTGCCAGCAGTCCTCCGGGGTACCAAGAGACCCAGTACTTC. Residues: CASSPPGYQETQYF. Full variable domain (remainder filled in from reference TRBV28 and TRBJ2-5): DVKVTQSSRYLVKRTGEKVFLECVQDMDHENMFWYRQDPGLGLRLIYFSYDVKMKEKGDIPEGYSVSREKKERFSLILESASTNQTSMYLCASSPPGYQETQYFGPGTRLLVL.

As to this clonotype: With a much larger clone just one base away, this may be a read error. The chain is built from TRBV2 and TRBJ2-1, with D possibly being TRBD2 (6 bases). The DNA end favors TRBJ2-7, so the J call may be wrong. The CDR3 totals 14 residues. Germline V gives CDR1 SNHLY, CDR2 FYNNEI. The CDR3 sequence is CASKPGLVFNEQYF. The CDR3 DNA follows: TGTGCCAGCAAGCCGGGACTGGTATTCAATGAGCAGTACTTC.

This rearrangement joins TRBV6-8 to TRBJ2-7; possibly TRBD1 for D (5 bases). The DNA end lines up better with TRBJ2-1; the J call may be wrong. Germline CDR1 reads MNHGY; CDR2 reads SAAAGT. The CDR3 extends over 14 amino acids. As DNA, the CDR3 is TGTGCCAGCAGTCGGACAAGCTCCTACAATGAGCAGTTCTTC. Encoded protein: CASSRTSSYNEQFF.

The CDR3 DNA sequence: TGTGCCAGCAGCTTAACCAGCGGGTCTTACAATGAGCAGTACTTC. Protein sequence: CASSLTSGSYNEQYF. V gene TRBV7-2 combines with J gene TRBJ2-4; TRBD2 is a possible D gene (6 bases). The V end was cut by 2 bases, the J end by 13 bases, with 21 bases between. The V gene's germline CDR1 is SGHTA and CDR2 FQGNSA. CDR3 size: 15 residues. Using reference TRBV7-2 and TRBJ2-4 for the parts outside the CDR3, the full variable domain is GAGVSQSPSNKVTEKGKDVELRCDPISGHTALYWYRQSLGQGLEFLIYFQGNSAPDKSGLPSDRFSAERTGGSVSTLTIQRTQQEDSAVYLCASSLTSGSYNEQYFGAGTRLSVL.

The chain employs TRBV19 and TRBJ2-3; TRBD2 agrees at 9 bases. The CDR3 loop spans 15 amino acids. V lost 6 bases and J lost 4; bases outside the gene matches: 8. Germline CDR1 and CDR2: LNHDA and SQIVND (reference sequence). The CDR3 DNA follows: TGTGCCAGTAGACATAGCGGGGGAGTTTCAGATACGCAGTATTTT. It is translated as CASRHSGGVSDTQYF.

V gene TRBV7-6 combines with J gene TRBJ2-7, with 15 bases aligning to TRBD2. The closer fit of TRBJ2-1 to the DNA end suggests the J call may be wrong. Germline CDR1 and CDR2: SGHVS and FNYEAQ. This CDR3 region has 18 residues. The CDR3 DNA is TGTGCCAGCAGCGCATGGACTAGCGGGGGGGATTGGTGGAATGAGCAGTTCTTC. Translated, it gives CASSAWTSGGDWWNEQFF.

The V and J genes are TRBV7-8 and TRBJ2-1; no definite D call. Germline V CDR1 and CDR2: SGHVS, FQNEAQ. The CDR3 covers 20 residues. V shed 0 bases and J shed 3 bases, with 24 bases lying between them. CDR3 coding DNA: TGTGCCAGCAGCTTAGCGTATCCGACGGGCCAAGGTGACAACTACAATGAGCAGTTCTTC. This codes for CASSLAYPTGQGDNYNEQFF. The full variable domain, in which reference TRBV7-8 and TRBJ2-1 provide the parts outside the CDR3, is GAGVSQSPRYKVAKRGQDVALRCDPISGHVSLFWYQQALGQGPEFLTYFQNEAQLDKSGLPSDRFFAERPEGSVSTLKIQRTQQEDSAVYLCASSLAYPTGQGDNYNEQFFGPGTRLTVL.

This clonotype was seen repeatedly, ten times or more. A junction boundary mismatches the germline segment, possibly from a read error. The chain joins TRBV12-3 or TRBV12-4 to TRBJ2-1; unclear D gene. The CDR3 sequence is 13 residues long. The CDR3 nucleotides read TGTGCCAGCAGTTTCGTAGAGGAAGGGCCTGGGCTCTTC. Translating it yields CASSFVEEGPGLF.